The clone carrying this T cell receptor beta chain was observed a single time. The data originate from a study of T cell changes during pregnancy in multiple sclerosis. Trimming removed 0 bases at V and 3 bases at J, with 9 bases between. CDR3 length: 14 residues. CDR1 and CDR2 (germline): GTSNPN, SVGIG (reference sequence). Data came from immunoSEQ multiplex PCR; TCRdb stores just in-frame clones and leaves some out. The table shows tens of thousands of clones, with over 85% occurring only once. The chain has TRBV30 and TRBJ1-5; unclear D gene. The source of this sequence is a female donor with multiple sclerosis, enrolled in a pregnancy study. Source: peripheral blood, taken in the second trimester of pregnancy. The CDR3 sequence: CAWSVRSHNQPQHF. The CDR3 DNA sequence: TGTGCCTGGAGTGTACGAAGCCACAATCAGCCCCAGCATTTT.